One T cell receptor beta chain is described in this entry. These data are taken from a study of T cell changes during pregnancy in multiple sclerosis. The repertoire was sequenced with immunoSEQ multiplex PCR; TCRdb's copy has only in-frame clones and lacks some. The repertoire holds about 99,000 clones, with around nine tenths as singletons. V lost 5 bases and J lost 3, with 17 bases in between. The CDR3 has 16 amino acids. Germline lookup yields CDR1 MNHEY and CDR2 SMNVEV (reference sequence). The chain recombines TRBV27 with TRBJ2-1; D perhaps matches TRBD1 (7 bases). Sequencing used peripheral blood, obtained after pregnancy. The origin of this receptor is a female donor with multiple sclerosis, enrolled in a pregnancy study. The CDR3 loop is CASSLLQGEVYNEQFF. DNA for the CDR3: TGTGCCAGCAGTCTACTCCAGGGGGAGGTCTACAATGAGCAGTTCTTC.